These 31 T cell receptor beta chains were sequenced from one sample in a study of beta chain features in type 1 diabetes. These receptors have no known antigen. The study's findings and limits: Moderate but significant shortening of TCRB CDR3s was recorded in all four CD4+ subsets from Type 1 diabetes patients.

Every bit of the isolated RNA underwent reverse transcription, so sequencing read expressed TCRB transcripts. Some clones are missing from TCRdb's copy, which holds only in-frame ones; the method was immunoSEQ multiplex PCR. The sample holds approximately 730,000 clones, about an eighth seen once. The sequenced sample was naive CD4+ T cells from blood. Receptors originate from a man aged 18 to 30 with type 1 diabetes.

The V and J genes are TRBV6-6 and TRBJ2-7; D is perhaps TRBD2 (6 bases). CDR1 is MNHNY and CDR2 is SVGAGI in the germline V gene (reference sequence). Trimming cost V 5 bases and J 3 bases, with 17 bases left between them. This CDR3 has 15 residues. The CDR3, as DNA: TGTGCCAGCAGTCCACCTCAGAAGGGAGGCTACGAGCAGTACTTC. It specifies CASSPPQKGGYEQYF.

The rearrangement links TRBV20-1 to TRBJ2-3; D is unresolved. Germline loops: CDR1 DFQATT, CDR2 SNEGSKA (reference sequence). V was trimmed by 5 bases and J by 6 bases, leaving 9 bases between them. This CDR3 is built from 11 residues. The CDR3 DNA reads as TGCAGTGCTGGGCTCGGGGATACGCAGTATTTT. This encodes CSAGLGDTQYF.

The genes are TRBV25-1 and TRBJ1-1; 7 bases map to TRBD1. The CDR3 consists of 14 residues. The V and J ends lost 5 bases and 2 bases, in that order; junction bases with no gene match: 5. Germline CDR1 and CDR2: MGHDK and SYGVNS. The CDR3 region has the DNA TGTGCCAGCAGTAGGACAGGAGGAAACACTGAAGCTTTCTTT. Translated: CASSRTGGNTEAFF.

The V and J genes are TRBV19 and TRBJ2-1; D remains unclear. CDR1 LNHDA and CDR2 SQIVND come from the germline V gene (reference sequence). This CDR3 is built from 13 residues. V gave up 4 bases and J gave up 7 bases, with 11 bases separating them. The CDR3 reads CASSNPTGNEQFF. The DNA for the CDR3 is TGTGCCAGTAGTAACCCGACTGGGAATGAGCAGTTCTTC.

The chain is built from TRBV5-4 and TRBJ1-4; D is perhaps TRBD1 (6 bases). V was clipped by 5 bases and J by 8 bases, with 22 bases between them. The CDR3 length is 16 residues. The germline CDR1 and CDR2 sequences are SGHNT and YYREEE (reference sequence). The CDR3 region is CASSSGTYGGGEKLFF. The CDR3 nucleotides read TGTGCCAGCAGTTCTGGGACATACGGTGGTGGAGAAAAACTGTTTTTT.

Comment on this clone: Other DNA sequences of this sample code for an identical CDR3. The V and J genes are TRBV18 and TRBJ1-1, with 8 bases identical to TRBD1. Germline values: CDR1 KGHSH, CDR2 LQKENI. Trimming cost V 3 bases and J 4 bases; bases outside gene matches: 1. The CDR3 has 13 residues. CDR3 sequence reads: CASSPGQGTEAFF. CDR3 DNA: TGTGCCAGCTCACCTGGACAGGGCACTGAAGCTTTCTTT. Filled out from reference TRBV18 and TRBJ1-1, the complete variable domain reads NAGVMQNPRHLVRRRGQEARLRCSPMKGHSHVYWYRQLPEEGLKFMVYLQKENIIDESGMPKERFSAEFPKEGPSILRIQQVVRGDSAAYFCASSPGQGTEAFFGQGTRLTVV.

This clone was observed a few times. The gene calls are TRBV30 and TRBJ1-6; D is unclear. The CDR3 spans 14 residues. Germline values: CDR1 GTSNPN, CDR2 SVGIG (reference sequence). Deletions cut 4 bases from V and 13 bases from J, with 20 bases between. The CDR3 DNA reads TGTGCCTGGAACCAGGTTGGGTCAGCGGGGCCCCTCCACTTT. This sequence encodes CAWNQVGSAGPLHF.

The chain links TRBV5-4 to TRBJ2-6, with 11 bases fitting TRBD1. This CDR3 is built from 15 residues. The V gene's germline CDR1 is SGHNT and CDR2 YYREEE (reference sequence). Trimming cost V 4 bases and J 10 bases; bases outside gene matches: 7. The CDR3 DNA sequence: TGTGCCAGCAGCCAGGGACAGGGGGAATGGAACGTCCTGACTTTC. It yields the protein CASSQGQGEWNVLTF.

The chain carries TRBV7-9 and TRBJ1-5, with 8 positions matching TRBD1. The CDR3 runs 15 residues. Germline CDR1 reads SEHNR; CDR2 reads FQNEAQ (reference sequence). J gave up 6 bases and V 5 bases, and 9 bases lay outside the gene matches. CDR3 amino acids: CASSHGQGGGQPQHF. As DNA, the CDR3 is TGTGCCAGCAGCCACGGACAGGGCGGTGGTCAGCCCCAGCATTTT.

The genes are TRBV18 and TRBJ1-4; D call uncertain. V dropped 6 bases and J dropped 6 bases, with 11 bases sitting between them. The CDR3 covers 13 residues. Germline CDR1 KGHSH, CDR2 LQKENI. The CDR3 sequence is CASSRTQDEKLFF. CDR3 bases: TGTGCCAGCTCTCGGACCCAAGATGAAAAACTGTTTTTT.

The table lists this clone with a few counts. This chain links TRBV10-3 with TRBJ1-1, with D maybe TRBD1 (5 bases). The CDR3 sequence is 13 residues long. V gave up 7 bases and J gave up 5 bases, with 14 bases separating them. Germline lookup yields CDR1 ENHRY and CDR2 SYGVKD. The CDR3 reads CAINSQGETEAFF. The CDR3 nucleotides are TGTGCCATCAACTCCCAAGGGGAGACTGAAGCTTTCTTT.

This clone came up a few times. The CDR3 here is CASSFQGPTDTQYF. In nucleotides, the CDR3 is TGCGCCAGCAGCTTTCAGGGACCCACAGATACGCAGTATTTT. The chain is built from TRBV5-1 and TRBJ2-3; tentatively, D is TRBD1 or TRBD2 (5 bases each). The V and J ends lost 2 bases and 2 bases respectively, with 9 bases between them. The germline V gene has CDR1 SGHRS and CDR2 YFSETQ. The CDR3 is 14 residues long.

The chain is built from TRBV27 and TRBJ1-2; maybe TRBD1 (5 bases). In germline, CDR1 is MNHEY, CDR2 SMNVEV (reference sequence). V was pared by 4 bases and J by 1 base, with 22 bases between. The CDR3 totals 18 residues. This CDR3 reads CASSSAGSRGDHNYGYTF. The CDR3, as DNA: TGTGCCAGCAGTTCGGCCGGGAGCAGAGGGGACCATAACTATGGCTACACCTTC.

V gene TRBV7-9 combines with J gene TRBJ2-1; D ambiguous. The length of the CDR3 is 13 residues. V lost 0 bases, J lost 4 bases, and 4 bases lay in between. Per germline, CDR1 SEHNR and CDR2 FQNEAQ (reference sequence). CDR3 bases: TGTGCCAGCAGCTTAGCAAGTTACAATGAGCAGTTCTTC. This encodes CASSLASYNEQFF.

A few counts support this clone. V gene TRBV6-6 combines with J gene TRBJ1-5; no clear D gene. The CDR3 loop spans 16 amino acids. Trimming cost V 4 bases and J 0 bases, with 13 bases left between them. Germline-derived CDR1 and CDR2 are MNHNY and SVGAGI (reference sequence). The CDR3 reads CASSLGREYSNQPQHF. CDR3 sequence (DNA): TGTGCCAGCAGTTTAGGACGGGAGTATAGCAATCAGCCCCAGCATTTT.

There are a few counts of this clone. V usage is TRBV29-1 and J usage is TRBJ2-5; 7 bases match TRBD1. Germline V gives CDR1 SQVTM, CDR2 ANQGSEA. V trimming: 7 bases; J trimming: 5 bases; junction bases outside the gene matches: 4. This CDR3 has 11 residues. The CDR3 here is CSGDRRETQYF. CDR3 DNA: TGCAGCGGGGACAGAAGGGAGACCCAGTACTTC. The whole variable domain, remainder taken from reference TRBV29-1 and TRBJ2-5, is SAVISQKPSRDICQRGTSLTIQCQVDSQVTMMFWYRQQPGQSLTLIATANQGSEATYESGFVIDKFPISRPNLTFSTLTVSNMSPEDSSIYLCSGDRRETQYFGPGTRLLVL.

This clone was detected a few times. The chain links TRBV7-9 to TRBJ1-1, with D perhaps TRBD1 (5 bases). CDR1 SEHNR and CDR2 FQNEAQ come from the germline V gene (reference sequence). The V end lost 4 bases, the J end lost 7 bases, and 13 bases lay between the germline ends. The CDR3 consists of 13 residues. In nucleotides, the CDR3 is TGTGCCAGCAGCTCCCGAACGGGACTTGAAGCTTTCTTT. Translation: CASSSRTGLEAFF.

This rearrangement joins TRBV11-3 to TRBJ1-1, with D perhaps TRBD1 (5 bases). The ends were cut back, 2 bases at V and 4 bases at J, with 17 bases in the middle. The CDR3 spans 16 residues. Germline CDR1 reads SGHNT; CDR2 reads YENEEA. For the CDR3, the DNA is TGTGCCAGCAGCTTACTACGACCCTCCCAGGGCACTGAAGCTTTCTTT. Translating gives CASSLLRPSQGTEAFF.

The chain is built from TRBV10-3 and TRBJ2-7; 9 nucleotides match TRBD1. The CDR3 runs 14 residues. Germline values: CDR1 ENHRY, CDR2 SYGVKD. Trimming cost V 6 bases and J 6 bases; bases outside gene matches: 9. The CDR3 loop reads CAIRSGQGIREQYF. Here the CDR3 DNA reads TGTGCCATCAGATCCGGACAGGGGATTCGCGAGCAGTACTTC.

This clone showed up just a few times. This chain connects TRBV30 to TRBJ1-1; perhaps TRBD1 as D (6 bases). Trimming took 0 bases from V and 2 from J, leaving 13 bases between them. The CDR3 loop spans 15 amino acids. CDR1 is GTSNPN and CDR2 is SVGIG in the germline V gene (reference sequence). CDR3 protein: CAWSVLGTHNTEAFF. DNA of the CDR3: TGTGCCTGGAGTGTACTCGGGACACATAACACTGAAGCTTTCTTT. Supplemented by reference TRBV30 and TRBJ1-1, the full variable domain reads SQTIHQWPATLVQPVGSPLSLECTVEGTSNPNLYWYRQAAGRGLQLLFYSVGIGQISSEVPQNLSASRPQDRQFILSSKKLLLSDSGFYLCAWSVLGTHNTEAFFGQGTRLTVV.

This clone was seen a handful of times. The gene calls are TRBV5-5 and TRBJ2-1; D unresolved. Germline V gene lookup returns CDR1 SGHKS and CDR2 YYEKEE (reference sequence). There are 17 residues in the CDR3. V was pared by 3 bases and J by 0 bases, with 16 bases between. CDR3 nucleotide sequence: TGTGCCAGCAGCTCCTCGATTTCGTTAAGCTCCTACAATGAGCAGTTCTTC. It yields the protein CASSSSISLSSYNEQFF.

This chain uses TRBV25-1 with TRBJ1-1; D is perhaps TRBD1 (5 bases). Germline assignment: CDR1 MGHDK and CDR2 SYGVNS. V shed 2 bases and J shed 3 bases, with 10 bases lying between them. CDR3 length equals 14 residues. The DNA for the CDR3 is TGTGCCAGCAGTGAAAGTTCGACAGACACTGAAGCTTTCTTT. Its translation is CASSESSTDTEAFF.

As DNA, the CDR3 is TGTGCCAGCACGGCGGGTGGTAGAGGATACACTGAAGCTTTCTTT. Protein product: CASTAGGRGYTEAFF. V usage is TRBV27 and J usage is TRBJ1-1; D remains unclear. The CDR3 sequence is 15 residues long. With 7 bases removed from V and 3 bases from J, the gap between germline ends came to 18 bases. Germline CDR1 MNHEY, CDR2 SMNVEV (reference sequence).

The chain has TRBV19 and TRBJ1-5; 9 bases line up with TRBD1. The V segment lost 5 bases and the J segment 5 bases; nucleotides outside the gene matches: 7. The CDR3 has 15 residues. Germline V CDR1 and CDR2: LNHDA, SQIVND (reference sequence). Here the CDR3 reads CASSSDRGRHQPQHF. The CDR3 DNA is TGTGCCAGTAGTTCGGACAGGGGACGGCATCAGCCCCAGCATTTT.

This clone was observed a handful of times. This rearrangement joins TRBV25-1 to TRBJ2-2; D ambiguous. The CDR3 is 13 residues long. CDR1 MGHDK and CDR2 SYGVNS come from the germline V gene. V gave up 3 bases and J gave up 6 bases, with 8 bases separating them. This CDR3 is CASSDTAPGELFF. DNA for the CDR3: TGTGCCAGCAGTGACACGGCCCCCGGGGAGCTGTTTTTT.

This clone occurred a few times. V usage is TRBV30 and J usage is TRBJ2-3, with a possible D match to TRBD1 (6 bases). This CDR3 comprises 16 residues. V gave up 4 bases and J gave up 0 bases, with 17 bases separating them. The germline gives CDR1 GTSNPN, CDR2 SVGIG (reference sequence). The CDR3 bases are TGTGCCTGGATGGGGGTACAGGGCTATAGCACAGATACGCAGTATTTT. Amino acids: CAWMGVQGYSTDTQYF.

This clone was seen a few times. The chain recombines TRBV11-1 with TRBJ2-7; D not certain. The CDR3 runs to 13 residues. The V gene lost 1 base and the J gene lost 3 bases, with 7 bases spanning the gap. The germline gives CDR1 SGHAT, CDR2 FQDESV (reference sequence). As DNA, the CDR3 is TGTGCCAGCAGCTTAGTTACCAGCTACGAGCAGTACTTC. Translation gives CASSLVTSYEQYF.

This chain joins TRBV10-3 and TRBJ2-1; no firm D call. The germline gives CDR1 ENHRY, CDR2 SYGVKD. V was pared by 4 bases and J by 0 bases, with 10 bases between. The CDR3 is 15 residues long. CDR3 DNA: TGTGCCATCAGTGGCCGGGCGAGCTCCTACAATGAGCAGTTCTTC. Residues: CAISGRASSYNEQFF.

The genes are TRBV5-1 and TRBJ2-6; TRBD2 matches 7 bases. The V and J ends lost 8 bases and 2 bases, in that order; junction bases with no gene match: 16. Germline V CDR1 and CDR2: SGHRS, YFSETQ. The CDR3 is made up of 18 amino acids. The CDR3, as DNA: TGCGCCAGTCGGACTAGTAGAGTGTTGGGGCCTGGGGCCAACGTCCTGACTTTC. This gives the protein CASRTSRVLGPGANVLTF. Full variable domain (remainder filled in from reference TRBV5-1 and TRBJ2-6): KAGVTQTPRYLIKTRGQQVTLSCSPISGHRSVSWYQQTPGQGLQFLFEYFSETQRNKGNFPGRFSGRQFSNSRSEMNVSTLELGDSALYLCASRTSRVLGPGANVLTFGAGSRLTVL.

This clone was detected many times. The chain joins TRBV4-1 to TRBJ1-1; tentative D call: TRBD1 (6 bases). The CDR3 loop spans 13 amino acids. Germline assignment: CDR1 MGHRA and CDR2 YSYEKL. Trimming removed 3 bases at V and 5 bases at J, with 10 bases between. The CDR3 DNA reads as TGCGCCAGCAGCCAGCAACAGGGTACTGAAGCTTTCTTT. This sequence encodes CASSQQQGTEAFF.

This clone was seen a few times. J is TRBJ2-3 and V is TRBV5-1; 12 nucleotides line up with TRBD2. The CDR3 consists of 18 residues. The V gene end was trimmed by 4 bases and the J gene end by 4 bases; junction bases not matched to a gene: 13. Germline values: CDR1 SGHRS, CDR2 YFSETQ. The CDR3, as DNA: TGCGCCAGCAGCGCCTCTAGCGGGGGGGCCGCACGCGCAGATACGCAGTATTTT. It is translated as CASSASSGGAARADTQYF.